These 16 T cell receptor beta chains share one sample of origin, sequenced in a study of CD8 T cells in Susac syndrome. Reverse transcription of roughly 0.5 to 1 ug RNA was carried out with random hexamers. TCRdb analysed the immunoSEQ multiplex PCR reads with MiXCR anew, one entry per CDR3 protein. The sample records 75,000 to 100,000 distinct CDR3 sequences, around 94% being singletons. The sample taken for sequencing was CD8+ T cells from PBMCs. The receptors were sampled from a human donor in good health.

V is TRBV19 and J is TRBJ1-2; TRBD1 matches 7 bases. V shed 5 bases and J 0 bases; nucleotides not matched to a gene: 9. Germline V lookup: CDR1 LNHDA, CDR2 SQIVND (reference sequence). This CDR3 contains 16 residues. The CDR3, as DNA: TGTGCCAGTAGTCCAGGATTCAGGGGGACTAACTATGGCTACACCTTC. It specifies CASSPGFRGTNYGYTF.

The genes are TRBV7-2 and TRBJ2-7, with 7 bases identical to TRBD1. CDR1 is SGHTA, CDR2 FQGNSA, per germline. J was trimmed by 6 bases and V by 2 bases; bases with no gene match: 10. The CDR3 extends over 15 amino acids. In DNA, the CDR3 is TGTGCCAGCAGCTTAACCGGGACAGCGGTCTCCGAGCAGTACGTC. Translated, it gives CASSLTGTAVSEQYV.

This clonotype was seen only once. V gene TRBV7-8 combines with J gene TRBJ2-2; TRBD1 might be the D (7 bases). The V end lost 1 base, the J end lost 3 bases, and 12 bases lay between the germline ends. Per germline, CDR1 SGHVS and CDR2 FQNEAQ. The CDR3 extends over 16 amino acids. The CDR3 is CASSLGGTAYTGELFF. The CDR3 bases are TGTGCCAGCAGCTTAGGCGGGACAGCATACACCGGGGAGCTGTTTTTT.

The chain recombines TRBV2 with TRBJ1-1; 9 bases agree with TRBD1. V lost 6 bases to trimming and J lost 9 bases; unmatched junction nucleotides: 14. The CDR3 is 15 amino acids. Germline V gene data show CDR1 as SNHLY and CDR2 as FYNNEI. CDR3 residues: CASSGRDRDGWKAFF. Here the CDR3 DNA reads TGTGCCAGCAGCGGTCGGGACAGGGATGGTTGGAAAGCTTTCTTT.

The J gene is TRBJ2-6, the V gene TRBV14; D ambiguous. With 1 base removed from V and 0 bases from J, the gap between germline ends came to 10 bases. Germline V gives CDR1 SGHDN, CDR2 FVKESK. The CDR3 extends over 17 amino acids. CDR3 sequence reads: CASSQGTQLSGANVLTF. CDR3 bases: TGTGCCAGCAGCCAAGGTACCCAGCTCTCTGGGGCCAACGTCCTGACTTTC.

The chain has TRBV7-9 and TRBJ1-2; 7 nucleotides align to TRBD1. Germline lookup yields CDR1 SEHNR and CDR2 FQNEAQ (reference sequence). V trimming: 4 bases; J trimming: 3 bases; junction bases outside the gene matches: 17. The CDR3 contains 18 residues. CDR3 loop: CASSSNQGVAMYDYGYTF. The CDR3 nucleotides read TGTGCCAGCAGCTCTAATCAGGGGGTCGCTATGTACGACTATGGCTACACCTTC.

V and J are TRBV20-1 and TRBJ2-7; TRBD2 matches at 7 bases. V shed 0 bases and J 3 bases; nucleotides not matched to a gene: 17. This CDR3 is built from 18 residues. Germline V gives CDR1 DFQATT, CDR2 SNEGSKA (reference sequence). CDR3 sequence reads: CSARDFLTALTGGYEQYF. The CDR3 region has the DNA TGCAGTGCTAGAGATTTTTTAACGGCATTGACGGGAGGCTACGAGCAGTACTTC.

The chain carries TRBV4-1 and TRBJ2-3, with a possible D match to TRBD2 (7 bases). Germline loops: CDR1 MGHRA, CDR2 YSYEKL. CDR3 length: 11 amino acids. Trimming removed 11 bases from V and 4 bases from J, with 10 bases in between. Here the CDR3 reads CASGGPDTQYF. DNA for the CDR3: TGCGCCTCGGGGGGCCCAGATACGCAGTATTTT.

The chain joins TRBV5-1 to TRBJ1-1; tentatively, D is TRBD1 (5 bases). The ends were cut back, 1 base at V and 0 bases at J, with 10 bases in the middle. Germline V gene data show CDR1 as SGHRS and CDR2 as YFSETQ. The CDR3 spans 15 residues. The CDR3 DNA sequence: TGCGCCAGCAGCTTGTCAGGGAGGATGAACACTGAAGCTTTCTTT. As protein: CASSLSGRMNTEAFF.

The CDR3 DNA reads TGTGCCAGCAGCTTAGTAGGTGTAGGACGTGGCACTGAAGCTTTCTTT. Protein: CASSLVGVGRGTEAFF. This chain joins TRBV7-9 and TRBJ1-1; no definite D call. The CDR3 is 16 amino acids. The germline gives CDR1 SEHNR, CDR2 FQNEAQ (reference sequence). V was clipped by 1 base and J by 4 bases, with 16 bases between them.

This chain uses TRBV5-1 with TRBJ2-3; 9 nucleotides align to TRBD2. Trimming removed 4 bases from V and 5 bases from J; junction bases left unmatched: 5. This CDR3 spans 14 amino acids. Germline CDR1 is SGHRS and CDR2 is YFSETQ. CDR3 in amino acids: CASSPGLALDTQYF. CDR3 in DNA: TGCGCCAGCAGCCCCGGACTAGCGTTAGATACGCAGTATTTT.

The sample holds one count of this clonotype. This chain uses TRBV20-1 with TRBJ1-6, with a weak D call TRBD1 (5 bases). The CDR3 is 13 amino acids. CDR1 and CDR2 from the germline V gene are DFQATT and SNEGSKA (reference sequence). V lost 5 bases and J 9 bases, leaving 14 bases between the germline ends. The CDR3 region is CSASGGGFSPLHF. The CDR3 DNA reads TGCAGTGCTTCCGGGGGTGGTTTTTCACCCCTCCACTTT.

This chain connects TRBV7-8 to TRBJ2-7, with D possibly being TRBD1 (6 bases). The CDR3 totals 13 residues. Germline V gene lookup returns CDR1 SGHVS and CDR2 FQNEAQ. V lost 4 bases to trimming and J lost 1 base, with 8 bases between them. The CDR3: CASSWTDSYEQYV. CDR3 nucleotide sequence: TGTGCCAGCAGCTGGACAGATTCCTACGAGCAGTACGTC.

CDR3: CSARETGAAKETQYF. DNA for the CDR3: TGCAGTGCTAGAGAGACAGGGGCGGCTAAAGAGACCCAGTACTTC. The chain uses TRBV20-1 and TRBJ2-5, with 8 positions matching TRBD1. The junction had 6 bases not matched to a gene; V was cut back by 0 bases and J by 3 bases. The CDR3 runs to 15 residues. Germline V CDR1 and CDR2: DFQATT, SNEGSKA (reference sequence).

The CDR3 sequence is CASSLNRVREKLFF. CDR3 sequence (DNA): TGTGCCAGCAGCTTAAACAGAGTCCGGGAAAAACTGTTTTTT. J is TRBJ1-4 and V is TRBV11-2; D unclear. Germline values: CDR1 SGHAT, CDR2 FQNNGV. This CDR3 spans 14 amino acids. Trimming pared 2 bases from V and 8 bases from J, leaving 12 bases between.

J is TRBJ1-1 and V is TRBV13; D remains unclear. Germline assignment: CDR1 PRHDT and CDR2 FYEKMQ (reference sequence). This CDR3 contains 14 residues. The V end lost 2 bases, the J end lost 6 bases, and 13 bases lay between the germline ends. The CDR3 sequence: CASSLREVTPEAFF. DNA of the CDR3: TGTGCCAGCAGCTTAAGGGAGGTAACCCCTGAAGCTTTCTTT.